A single sample gave rise to the 7 T cell receptor beta chains below, sequenced in a study of chemoradiotherapy in HPV16-positive cancers. Generated by immunoSEQ multiplex PCR, the TCRdb table keeps only in-frame clones and is missing some. The sample yields about 35,000 clones, over 80% seen once. The sequenced sample was blood, obtained from a patient who underwent chemoradiotherapy. These TCRs come from a human donor with HPV-associated anogenital cancer.

The rearrangement uses TRBV11-3 and TRBJ2-2; D perhaps matches TRBD1 (6 bases). This CDR3 is built from 16 residues. CDR1 and CDR2 from the germline V gene are SGHNT and YENEEA. The germline V and J ends were trimmed by 5 bases and 0 bases, with 13 bases remaining between them. CDR3 in DNA: TGTGCCAGCAGCAAGATGGGGACAACGAACACCGGGGAGCTGTTTTTT. Protein: CASSKMGTTNTGELFF.

V usage is TRBV2 and J usage is TRBJ2-1, with D hard to call. This CDR3 comprises 15 residues. V was cut by 3 bases and J by 0 bases, with 9 bases left in between. Looked up from germline, CDR1 is SNHLY and CDR2 is FYNNEI. DNA for the CDR3: TGTGCCAGCAGTGAGGGTCGCAGCTCCTACAATGAGCAGTTCTTC. The encoded protein is CASSEGRSSYNEQFF.

The chain is built from TRBV19 and TRBJ1-1, with a possible D match to TRBD1 (5 bases). The CDR3 runs 16 residues. Germline loops: CDR1 LNHDA, CDR2 SQIVND (reference sequence). Trimming cost V 5 bases and J 0 bases, with 16 bases left between them. In nucleotides, the CDR3 is TGTGCCAGTAGTTTAAGACGGGACGGAGTGAACACTGAAGCTTTCTTT. It specifies CASSLRRDGVNTEAFF. The complete variable domain, with remaining parts taken from reference TRBV19 and TRBJ1-1, reads DGGITQSPKYLFRKEGQNVTLSCEQNLNHDAMYWYRQDPGQGLRLIYYSQIVNDFQKGDIAEGYSVSREKKESFPLTVTSAQKNPTAFYLCASSLRRDGVNTEAFFGQGTRLTVV.

The rearrangement uses TRBV7-2 and TRBJ1-2; no firm D call. The CDR3 extends over 15 amino acids. Trimming took 2 bases from V and 0 from J, leaving 10 bases between them. Germline V gene sequence: CDR1 SGHTA, CDR2 FQGNSA. CDR3 DNA: TGTGCCAGCAGCTTAAATCCGGGGTCTAACTATGGCTACACCTTC. Its protein is CASSLNPGSNYGYTF.

V and J are TRBV9 and TRBJ2-3; 7 bases fit TRBD2. V lost 2 bases, J lost 2 bases, and 11 bases stayed unmatched. The length of the CDR3 is 17 residues. Looked up from germline, CDR1 is SGDLS and CDR2 is YYNGEE. The CDR3 here is CASSVGSRLAVTDTQYF. CDR3 coding DNA: TGTGCCAGCAGCGTTGGGTCGAGGCTAGCGGTCACAGATACGCAGTATTTT.

The gene calls are TRBV27 and TRBJ1-1; no definite D call. The germline gives CDR1 MNHEY, CDR2 SMNVEV (reference sequence). V was clipped by 5 bases and J by 0 bases, with 7 bases between them. The CDR3 length is 13 residues. CDR3 nucleotides: TGTGCCAGCAGTGGACGGTTGAACACTGAAGCTTTCTTT. It encodes CASSGRLNTEAFF.

The sample holds a few counts of this clone. The chain uses TRBV6-5 and TRBJ2-5; TRBD1 matches at 10 bases. Germline V gene lookup returns CDR1 MNHEY and CDR2 SVGAGI. The CDR3 is 16 amino acids. The trim removed 2 bases at V and 3 bases at J, leaving 6 bases unmatched. The CDR3 spells CASSYAGQGQEETQYF. The DNA of the CDR3 is TGTGCCAGCAGTTACGCGGGACAGGGGCAGGAAGAGACCCAGTACTTC.